The source of this T cell receptor (beta chain) is a study of T cell changes during pregnancy in multiple sclerosis. This CDR3 has 13 amino acids. Germline V lookup: CDR1 SGHRS, CDR2 YFSETQ. Points on this clone: A read error may produce the germline difference seen at one junction end.

Clones were read by immunoSEQ multiplex PCR, and TCRdb kept only the in-frame ones, dropping some. The sample consists of tens of thousands of clones, about 88% of them appearing once. The receptor's source is a female donor in good health, enrolled as a control in a pregnancy study. The chain combines TRBV5-1 with TRBJ1-2; D is unresolved. Source: CD4+ T cells from peripheral blood mononuclear cells, taken in the first trimester of pregnancy. CDR3 in DNA: TGCGACAGCAGCCCGGGAGAGCTCGGGGGCTACACCTTC. Protein sequence: CDSSPGELGGYTF. Based on the CDR3 plus reference TRBV5-1 and TRBJ1-2, the full variable domain is KAGVTQTPRYLIKTRGQQVTLSCSPISGHRSVSWYQQTPGQGLQFLFEYFSETQRNKGNFPGRFSGRQFSNSRSEMNVSTLELGDSALYLCDSSPGELGGYTFGSGTRLTVV.